Detailed here is one T cell receptor beta chain. This sample was included in a study of CD8+CD57+ T cells in acquired aplastic anemia. Study at large: Yields of DNA that came from sorted CD4+ and CD8+ cells averaged approximately 3.5 ug.

TCR beta VDJ and CDR3 profiles were obtained from a genomic DNA template. From the reads, TCRdb called clonotypes with MiXCR, one entry per CDR3 protein. Among roughly 80,000 distinct CDR3 sequences, roughly two thirds were seen once, and the ten largest hold about 82%. Flow cytometry had shown expanded CD8+CD57+ cells in the patients chosen for sequencing. Severe acquired aplastic anemia was present in every patient. V dropped 4 bases and J dropped 0 bases, with 6 bases sitting between them. CDR1 is SGHAT, CDR2 FQNNGV, per germline. The CDR3 is made up of 13 amino acids. This chain uses TRBV11-2 with TRBJ1-1, with no clear D. Sequencing was performed on sorted CD4+, CD8+, or CD8+CD57+ T cells (not recorded which) from PBMCs. The sequence was obtained from a human donor with aplastic anemia. CDR3 region: CASSSVMNTEAFF. The CDR3 DNA reads TGTGCCAGCAGCTCCGTTATGAACACTGAAGCTTTCTTT.